This T cell receptor beta chain was documented in a study of post-analysis software for immune sequencing data. In the study overall: The disease courses covered relapsing-remitting, secondary progressive and progressive-relapsing multiple sclerosis. General study points: When patients were compared with controls, about five TRBV segments were more frequent, TRBV5-6, TRBV5-1 and TRBV20-1 among them. Significantly lower normalized Chao1 diversity was found in patients with multiple sclerosis relative to controls.

Unique molecular identifiers were built into the TCR beta cDNA libraries. Hundreds of thousands of cDNA molecules came from roughly 1 to 10 million T cells. TCRdb re-called the PCR reads with MiXCR, one entry per CDR3 protein. The sample comprises around 180,000 distinct CDR3 sequences, 30% of which are singletons, and approximately 1.6% rests with the top ten. In its sample, this clonotype was seen many times. Its specificity is unknown. The CDR3 length is 14 residues. Looked up from germline, CDR1 is SGHTA and CDR2 is FQGNSA. V gave up 1 base and J gave up 2 bases, with 9 bases separating them. The source of this sequence is a girl aged 10 to 17 with multiple sclerosis. Material: blood. This rearrangement joins TRBV7-2 to TRBJ2-7, with D possibly TRBD1 on 6 matching bases. CDR3 nucleotide sequence: TGTGCCAGCAGCTTAGTGGCAGGGGCCTACGAGCAGTACTTC. The encoded protein is CASSLVAGAYEQYF. Full variable domain (outside the CDR3, taken from reference TRBV7-2 and TRBJ2-7): GAGVSQSPSNKVTEKGKDVELRCDPISGHTALYWYRQSLGQGLEFLIYFQGNSAPDKSGLPSDRFSAERTGGSVSTLTIQRTQQEDSAVYLCASSLVAGAYEQYFGPGTRLTVT.